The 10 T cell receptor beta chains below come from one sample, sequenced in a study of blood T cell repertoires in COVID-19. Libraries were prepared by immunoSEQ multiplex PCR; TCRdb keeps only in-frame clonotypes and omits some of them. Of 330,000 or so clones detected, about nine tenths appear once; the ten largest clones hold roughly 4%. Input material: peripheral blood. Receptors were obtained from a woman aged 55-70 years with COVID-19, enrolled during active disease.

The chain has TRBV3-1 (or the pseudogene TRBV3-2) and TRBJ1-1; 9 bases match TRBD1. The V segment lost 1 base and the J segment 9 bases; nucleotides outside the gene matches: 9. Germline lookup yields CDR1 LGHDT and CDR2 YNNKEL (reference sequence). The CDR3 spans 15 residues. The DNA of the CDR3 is TGTGCCAGCAGCCAAGGGGGGACAGGGATAGTACAAGCTTTCTTT. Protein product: CASSQGGTGIVQAFF.

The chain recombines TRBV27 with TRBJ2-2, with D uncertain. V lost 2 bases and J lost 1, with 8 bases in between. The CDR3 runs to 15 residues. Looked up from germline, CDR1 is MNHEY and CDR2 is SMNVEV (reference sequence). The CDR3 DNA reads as TGTGCCAGCAGTTTAAGCAGGATGAACACCGGGGAGCTGTTTTTT. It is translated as CASSLSRMNTGELFF.

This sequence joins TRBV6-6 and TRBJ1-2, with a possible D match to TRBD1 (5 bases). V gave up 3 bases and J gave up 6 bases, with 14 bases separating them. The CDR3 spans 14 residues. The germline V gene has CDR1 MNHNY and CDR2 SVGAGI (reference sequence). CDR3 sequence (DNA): TGTGCCAGCAGTTATGGGGCAGCCCCTGATGGCTACACCTTC. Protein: CASSYGAAPDGYTF.

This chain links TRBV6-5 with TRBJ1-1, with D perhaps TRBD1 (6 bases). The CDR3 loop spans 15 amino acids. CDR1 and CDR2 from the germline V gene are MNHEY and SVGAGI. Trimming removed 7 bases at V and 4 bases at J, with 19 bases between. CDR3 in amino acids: CASTWNGGLGTEAFF. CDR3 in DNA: TGTGCCAGCACCTGGAACGGGGGGCTGGGCACTGAAGCTTTCTTT.

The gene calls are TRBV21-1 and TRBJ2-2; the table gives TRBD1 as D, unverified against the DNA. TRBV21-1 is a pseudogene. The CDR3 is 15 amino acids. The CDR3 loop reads CASRSDRGNTGELFF. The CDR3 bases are TGTGCCAGCCGATCCGACAGGGGGAACACCGGGGAGCTGTTTTTT.

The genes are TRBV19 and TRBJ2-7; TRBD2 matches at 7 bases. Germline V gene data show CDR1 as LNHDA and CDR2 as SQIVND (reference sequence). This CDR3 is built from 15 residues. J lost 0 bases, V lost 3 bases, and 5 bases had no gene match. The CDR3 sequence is CASSIVGGFSYEQYF. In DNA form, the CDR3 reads TGTGCCAGTAGTATTGTCGGGGGGTTCTCCTACGAGCAGTACTTC.

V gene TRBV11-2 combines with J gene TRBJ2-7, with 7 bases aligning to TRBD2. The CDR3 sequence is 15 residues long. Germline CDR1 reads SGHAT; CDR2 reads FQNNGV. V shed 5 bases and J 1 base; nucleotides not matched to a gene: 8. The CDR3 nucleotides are TGTGCCAGCAGCGGAGGGAGGGGTACTTCCTACGAGCAGTACTTC. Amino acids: CASSGGRGTSYEQYF.

The CDR3: CASSARTGFDSPLHF. The CDR3, as DNA: TGTGCCAGCAGCGCTAGGACAGGTTTCGATTCACCCCTCCACTTT. V is TRBV5-8 and J is TRBJ1-6, with 7 bases identical to TRBD1. Trimming took 4 bases from V and 8 from J; bases not matched to a gene: 9. The CDR3 is 15 residues long. The germline gives CDR1 SGHTS, CDR2 YDEGEE.

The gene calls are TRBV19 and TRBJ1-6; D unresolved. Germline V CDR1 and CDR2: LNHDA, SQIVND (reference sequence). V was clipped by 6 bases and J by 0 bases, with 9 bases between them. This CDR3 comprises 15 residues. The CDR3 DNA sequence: TGTGCCAGTAGCTCAGCGAGCTCCTATAATTCACCCCTCCACTTT. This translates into CASSSASSYNSPLHF.

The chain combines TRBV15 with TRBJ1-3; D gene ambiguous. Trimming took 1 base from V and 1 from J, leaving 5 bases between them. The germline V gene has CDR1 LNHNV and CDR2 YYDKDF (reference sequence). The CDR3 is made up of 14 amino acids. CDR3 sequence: CATSRAGSGNTIYF. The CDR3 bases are TGTGCCACCAGCAGAGCGGGGTCTGGAAACACCATATATTTT.